One sample yielded the 5 T cell receptor beta chains listed below, sequenced in a study of T-cell memory formation after mild COVID-19. Via MiXCR, TCRdb re-called the 5' RACE reads, giving one row per CDR3 protein. Of about 270,000 distinct CDR3 sequences listed, around 15% are singletons. The sequencing sample was made of PBMCs or a T cell subset sorted from them (not recorded which). The receptors derive from a man aged 18 to 29 who had mild COVID-19 (a few samples of this study predate the infection). Cell type and time point are not known.

This rearrangement joins TRBV3-1 to TRBJ1-2, with no clear D. The germline V gene has CDR1 LGHDT and CDR2 YNNKEL (reference sequence). With 1 base removed from V and 2 bases from J, the gap between germline ends came to 8 bases. The CDR3 spans 14 residues. CDR3 in amino acids: CASSQGWENYGYTF. In nucleotides, the CDR3 is TGTGCCAGCAGCCAAGGTTGGGAGAACTATGGCTACACCTTC.

This clonotype has only a few counts. The chain carries TRBV20-1 and TRBJ1-1; 8 bases line up with TRBD1. Trimming took 2 bases from V and 2 from J; bases not matched to a gene: 4. This CDR3 is 14 amino acids long. The germline V gene encodes CDR1 DFQATT and CDR2 SNEGSKA (reference sequence). The CDR3 coding sequence is TGCAGTGCTAGATTCAGGGGGCGAAACACTGAAGCTTTCTTT. It yields the protein CSARFRGRNTEAFF.

This clonotype was recorded at least ten times. This chain uses TRBV2 with TRBJ1-4; TRBD1 matches at 7 bases. After removal of 6 bases from V and 7 bases from J, the junction contained 11 bases not matched to a gene. The CDR3 consists of 15 residues. The V gene's germline CDR1 is SNHLY and CDR2 FYNNEI. The CDR3 DNA reads TGTGCCAGCAGATACCGACAGGGATCCTCTGAAAAACTGTTTTTT. Protein: CASRYRQGSSEKLFF.

The chain links TRBV5-1 to TRBJ1-4, with a tentative D call TRBD1 (6 bases). Germline V gene data show CDR1 as SGHRS and CDR2 as YFSETQ. The CDR3 length is 14 residues. V shed 0 bases and J shed 7 bases, with 10 bases lying between them. CDR3 protein: CASSLGGGAEKLFF. The CDR3 DNA sequence: TGCGCCAGCAGCTTGGGAGGGGGTGCTGAAAAACTGTTTTTT.

This clonotype was counted only a few times. The V gene is TRBV19, the J gene TRBJ2-1; TRBD1 aligns across 8 bases. With V trimmed by 4 bases and J by 5 bases, 7 bases remained unmatched. The CDR3 is 15 residues long. Germline CDR1 and CDR2: LNHDA and SQIVND (reference sequence). CDR3 region: CASSKETGVHNEQFF. CDR3 coding DNA: TGTGCCAGTAGTAAGGAGACAGGGGTCCACAATGAGCAGTTCTTC.